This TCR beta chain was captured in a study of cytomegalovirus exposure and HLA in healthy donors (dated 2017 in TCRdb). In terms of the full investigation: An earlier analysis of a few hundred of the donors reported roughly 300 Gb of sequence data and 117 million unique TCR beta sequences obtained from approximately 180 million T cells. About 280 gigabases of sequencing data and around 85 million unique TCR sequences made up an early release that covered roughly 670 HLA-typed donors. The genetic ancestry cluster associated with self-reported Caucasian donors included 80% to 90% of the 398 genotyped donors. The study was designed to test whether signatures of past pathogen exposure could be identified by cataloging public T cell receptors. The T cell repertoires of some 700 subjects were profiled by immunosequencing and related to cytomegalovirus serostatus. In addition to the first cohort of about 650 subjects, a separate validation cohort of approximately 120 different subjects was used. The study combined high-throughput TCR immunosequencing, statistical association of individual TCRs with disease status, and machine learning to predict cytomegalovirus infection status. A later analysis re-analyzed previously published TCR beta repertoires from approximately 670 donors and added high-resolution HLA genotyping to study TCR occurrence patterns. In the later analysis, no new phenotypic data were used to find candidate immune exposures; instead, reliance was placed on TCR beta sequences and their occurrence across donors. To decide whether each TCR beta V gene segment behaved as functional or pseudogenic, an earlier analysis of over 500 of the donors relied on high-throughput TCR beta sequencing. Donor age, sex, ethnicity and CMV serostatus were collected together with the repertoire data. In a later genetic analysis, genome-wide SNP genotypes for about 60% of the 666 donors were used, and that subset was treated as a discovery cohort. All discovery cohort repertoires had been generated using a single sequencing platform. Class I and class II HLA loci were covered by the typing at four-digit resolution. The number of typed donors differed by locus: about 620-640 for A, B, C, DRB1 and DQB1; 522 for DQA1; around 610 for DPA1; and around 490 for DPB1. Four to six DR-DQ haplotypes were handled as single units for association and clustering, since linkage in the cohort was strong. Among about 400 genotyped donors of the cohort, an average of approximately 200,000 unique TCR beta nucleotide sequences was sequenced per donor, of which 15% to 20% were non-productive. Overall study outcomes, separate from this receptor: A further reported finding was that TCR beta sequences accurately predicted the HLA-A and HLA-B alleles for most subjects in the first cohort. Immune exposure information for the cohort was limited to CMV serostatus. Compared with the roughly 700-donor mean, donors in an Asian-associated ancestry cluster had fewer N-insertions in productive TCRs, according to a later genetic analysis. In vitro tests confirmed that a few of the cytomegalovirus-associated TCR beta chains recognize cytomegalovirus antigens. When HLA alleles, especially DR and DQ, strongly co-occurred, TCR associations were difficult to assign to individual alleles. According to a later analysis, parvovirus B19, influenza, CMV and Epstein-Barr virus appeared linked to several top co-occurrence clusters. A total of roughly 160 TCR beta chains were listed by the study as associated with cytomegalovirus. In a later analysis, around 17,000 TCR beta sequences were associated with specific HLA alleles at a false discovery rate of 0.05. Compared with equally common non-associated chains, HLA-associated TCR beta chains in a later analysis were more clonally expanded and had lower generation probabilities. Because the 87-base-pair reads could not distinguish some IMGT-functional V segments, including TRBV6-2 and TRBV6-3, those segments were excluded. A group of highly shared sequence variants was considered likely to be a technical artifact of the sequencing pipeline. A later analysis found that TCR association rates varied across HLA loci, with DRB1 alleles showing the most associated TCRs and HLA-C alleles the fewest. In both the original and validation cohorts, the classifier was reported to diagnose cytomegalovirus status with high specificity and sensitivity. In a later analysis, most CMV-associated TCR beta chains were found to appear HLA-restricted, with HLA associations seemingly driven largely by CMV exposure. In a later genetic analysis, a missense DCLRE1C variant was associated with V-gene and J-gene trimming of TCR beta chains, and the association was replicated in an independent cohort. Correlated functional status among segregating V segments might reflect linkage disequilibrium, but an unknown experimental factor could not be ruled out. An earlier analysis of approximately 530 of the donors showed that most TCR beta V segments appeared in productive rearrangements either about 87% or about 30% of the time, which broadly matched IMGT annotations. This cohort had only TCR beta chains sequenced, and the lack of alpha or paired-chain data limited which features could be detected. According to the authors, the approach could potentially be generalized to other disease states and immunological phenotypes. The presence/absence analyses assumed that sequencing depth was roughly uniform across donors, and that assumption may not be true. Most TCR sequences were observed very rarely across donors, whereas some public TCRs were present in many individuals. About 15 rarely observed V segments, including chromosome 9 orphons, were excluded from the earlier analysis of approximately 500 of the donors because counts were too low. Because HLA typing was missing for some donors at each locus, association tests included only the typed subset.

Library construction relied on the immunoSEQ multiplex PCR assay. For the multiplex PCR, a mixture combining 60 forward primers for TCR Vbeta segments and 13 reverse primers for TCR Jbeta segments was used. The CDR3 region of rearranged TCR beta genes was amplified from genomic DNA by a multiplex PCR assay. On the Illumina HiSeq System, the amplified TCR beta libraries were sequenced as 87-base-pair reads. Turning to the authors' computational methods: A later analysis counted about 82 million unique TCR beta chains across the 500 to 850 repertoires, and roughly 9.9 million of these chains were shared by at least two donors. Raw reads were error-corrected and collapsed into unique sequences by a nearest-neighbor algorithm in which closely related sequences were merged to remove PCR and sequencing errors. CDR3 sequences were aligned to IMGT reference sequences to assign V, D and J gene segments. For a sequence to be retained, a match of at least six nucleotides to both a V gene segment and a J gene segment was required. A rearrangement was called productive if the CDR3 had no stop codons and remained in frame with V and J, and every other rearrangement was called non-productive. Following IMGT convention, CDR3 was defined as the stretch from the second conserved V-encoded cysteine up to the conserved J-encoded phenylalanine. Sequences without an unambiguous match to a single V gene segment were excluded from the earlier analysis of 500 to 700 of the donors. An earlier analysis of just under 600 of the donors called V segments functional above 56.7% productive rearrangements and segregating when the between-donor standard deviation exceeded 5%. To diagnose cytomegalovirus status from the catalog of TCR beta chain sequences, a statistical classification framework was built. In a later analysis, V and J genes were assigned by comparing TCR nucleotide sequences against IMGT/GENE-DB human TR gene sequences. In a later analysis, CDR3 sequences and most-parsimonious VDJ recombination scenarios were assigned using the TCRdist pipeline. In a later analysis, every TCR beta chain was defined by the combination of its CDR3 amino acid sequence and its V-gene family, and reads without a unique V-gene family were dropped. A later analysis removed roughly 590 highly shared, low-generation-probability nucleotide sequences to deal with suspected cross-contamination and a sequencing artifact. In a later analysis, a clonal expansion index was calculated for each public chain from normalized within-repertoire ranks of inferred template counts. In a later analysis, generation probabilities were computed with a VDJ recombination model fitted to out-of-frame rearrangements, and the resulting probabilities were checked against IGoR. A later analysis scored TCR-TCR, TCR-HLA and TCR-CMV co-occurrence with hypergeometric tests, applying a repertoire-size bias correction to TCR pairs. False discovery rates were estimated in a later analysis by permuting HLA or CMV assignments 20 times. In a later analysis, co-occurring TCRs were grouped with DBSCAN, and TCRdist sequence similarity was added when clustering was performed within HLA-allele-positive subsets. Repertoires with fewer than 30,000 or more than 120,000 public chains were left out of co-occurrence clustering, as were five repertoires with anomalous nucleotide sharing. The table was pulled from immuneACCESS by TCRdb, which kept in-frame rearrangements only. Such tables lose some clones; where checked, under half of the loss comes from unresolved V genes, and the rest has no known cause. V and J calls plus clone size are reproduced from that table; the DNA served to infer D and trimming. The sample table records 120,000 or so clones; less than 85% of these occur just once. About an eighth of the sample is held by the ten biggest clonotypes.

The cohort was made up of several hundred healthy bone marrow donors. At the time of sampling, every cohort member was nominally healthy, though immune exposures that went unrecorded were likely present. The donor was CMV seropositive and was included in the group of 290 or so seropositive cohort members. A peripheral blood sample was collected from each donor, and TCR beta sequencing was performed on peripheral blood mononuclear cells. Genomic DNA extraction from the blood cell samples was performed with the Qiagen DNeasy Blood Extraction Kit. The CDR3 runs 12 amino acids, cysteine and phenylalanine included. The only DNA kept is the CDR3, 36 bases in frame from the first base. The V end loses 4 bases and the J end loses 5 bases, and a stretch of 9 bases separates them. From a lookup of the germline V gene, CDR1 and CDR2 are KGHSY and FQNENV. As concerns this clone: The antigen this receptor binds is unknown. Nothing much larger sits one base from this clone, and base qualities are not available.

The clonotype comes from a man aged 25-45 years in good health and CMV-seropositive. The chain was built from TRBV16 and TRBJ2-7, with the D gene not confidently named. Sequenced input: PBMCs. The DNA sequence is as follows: TGTGCCAGCAGCCTCAATGGCCACGAGCAGTACTTC. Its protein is CASSLNGHEQYF. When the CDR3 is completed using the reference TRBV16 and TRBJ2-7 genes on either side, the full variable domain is GEEVAQTPKHLVRGEGQKAKLYCAPIKGHSYVFWYQQVLKNEFKFLISFQNENVFDETGMPKERFSAKCLPNSPCSLEIQATKLEDSAVYFCASSLNGHEQYFGPGTRLTVT.